These T cell receptor beta chains were read from a single sample in a study of T-cell reconstitution after alpha-beta-depleted transplantation in children. Each CDR3 protein gets one entry after TCRdb re-called the PCR reads with MiXCR. Of some 120,000 distinct CDR3 sequences in the sample, roughly 23% are singletons; the top ten hold approximately 10%. The sequenced sample was PBMCs, mostly from graft donor cells, obtained 180 days after TCRalphabeta/CD19-depleted stem cell transplant. The origin of the receptors is a male patient between 2 and 10 years old who had a stem cell transplant for chronic granulomatous disease, so the T cells may come from the graft donor. Each CDR3 is given with its conserved first and last residue. A D gene is named only where the DNA matches it firmly. Clone size appears in some rows only: once, few, many, or a class for an expanded clone.

size: many
V: TRBV27
D: TRBD2
J: TRBJ2-1
DNA: TGTGCCAGCAGTTTGGGGACTAGCAGTTACAATGAGCAGTTCTTC
CDR3: CASSLGTSSYNEQFF

size: many
V: TRBV20-1
D: -
J: TRBJ2-7
DNA: TGCAGTGCTAGAGATCGGGATGGGGGAAAAGCGGGTGAAAGCTCCTACGAGCAGTACTTC
CDR3: CSARDRDGGKAGESSYEQYF

size: few
V: TRBV24-1
D: TRBD1
J: TRBJ2-3
DNA: TGTGCCACCAGTGACCCCAGGGGGCAAGGGCGAGATACGCAGTATTTT
CDR3: CATSDPRGQGRDTQYF

size: -
V: TRBV7-6
D: TRBD1
J: TRBJ2-7
DNA: TGTGCCAGCAGCCCCCAGGCGACAGGGGCCGAGCAGTACTTC
CDR3: CASSPQATGAEQYF

size: many
V: TRBV12-3/TRBV12-4
D: TRBD2
J: TRBJ2-1
DNA: TGTGCCAGCAGATGGAGCGGGGGGACCTCAAGCTCCTACAATGAGCAGTTCTTC
CDR3: CASRWSGGTSSSYNEQFF

size: many
V: TRBV28
D: TRBD1
J: TRBJ1-1
DNA: TGTGCCAGCGGTTACAGGGGCGCAGGGGACACTGAAGCTTTCTTT
CDR3: CASGYRGAGDTEAFF

size: -
V: TRBV20-1
D: -
J: TRBJ1-5
DNA: TGCAGTGCGTCAAGGGGCAGGGCTTACGATCAGCCCCAGCATTTT
CDR3: CSASRGRAYDQPQHF

size: -
V: TRBV5-1
D: TRBD1
J: TRBJ2-1
DNA: TGCGCCAGCAGCTTGACCGCCAGCGCACGCCGGGACAGAGCATCCAATGAGCAGTTCTTC
CDR3: CASSLTASARRDRASNEQFF

size: many
V: TRBV20-1
D: TRBD2
J: TRBJ2-1
DNA: TGCAGTGCTAGAGATCGTCGAGCGGGAGGAGGTCATGAGCAGTTCTTC
CDR3: CSARDRRAGGGHEQFF

size: many
V: TRBV20-1
D: TRBD2
J: TRBJ2-7
DNA: TGCAGTGCCCCAGTGGGGGGGTCCTACGAGCAGTACTTC
CDR3: CSAPVGGSYEQYF

size: many
V: TRBV4-2
D: TRBD1
J: TRBJ1-6
DNA: TGTGCCAGCAGCCAAATTGGGACAGGGGGCAGGACACCCCTCCACTTT
CDR3: CASSQIGTGGRTPLHF

size: -
V: TRBV12-3/TRBV12-4
D: TRBD1
J: TRBJ1-5
DNA: TGTGCCAGCAGCCGACAGGGCCAACAGCCCCAGCATTTT
CDR3: CASSRQGQQPQHF

size: few
V: TRBV11-2
D: -
J: TRBJ2-3
DNA: TGTGCCAGCAGTCGCCGGGACCCCAACACAGATACGCAGTATTTT
CDR3: CASSRRDPNTDTQYF

size: -
V: TRBV7-9
D: -
J: TRBJ2-1
DNA: TGTGCCAGCAGCTACCAGGGTAGGATCGACAATGAGCAGTTCTTC
CDR3: CASSYQGRIDNEQFF

size: -
V: TRBV15
D: TRBD1
J: TRBJ2-7
DNA: TGTGCCACCAGCACACCTCGGACAGGGGGCTCCTACGAGCAGTACTTC
CDR3: CATSTPRTGGSYEQYF

size: -
V: TRBV9
D: -
J: TRBJ2-4
DNA: TGTGCCAGCAGCGCAGGGACATATCGTGACATTCAGTACTTC
CDR3: CASSAGTYRDIQYF

size: -
V: TRBV24-1
D: -
J: TRBJ2-3
DNA: TGTGCCACCAGTGATTTTTCAGACGGCACAGATACGCAGTATTTT
CDR3: CATSDFSDGTDTQYF

size: few
V: TRBV5-1
D: -
J: TRBJ2-1
DNA: TGCGCCAGCAGCTTGGCCGGGAGAGGGTCCTACAATGAGCAGTTCTTC
CDR3: CASSLAGRGSYNEQFF

size: -
V: TRBV12-3/TRBV12-4
D: -
J: TRBJ2-7
DNA: TGTGCCAGCAGTATCAGGGGGGGATCCTACGAGCAGTACTTC
CDR3: CASSIRGGSYEQYF

size: -
V: TRBV5-1
D: -
J: TRBJ2-1
DNA: TGCGCCAGCAGCACCGGGAAAGACAATGAGCAGTTCTTC
CDR3: CASSTGKDNEQFF